Detailed here is one T cell receptor beta chain. The antigen is undetermined. A much larger clone differs from this one at a single base, so this may be a read error. This entry comes from a study of metastatic and nonmetastatic thyroid tumors. Regarding the study as a whole: When malignant thyroid tumors were compared with benign nodules, TCR beta diversity was reportedly significantly higher in the malignant tumors. This held in both blood and tumor samples.

Per the original methods: To classify distant metastasis in papillary thyroid cancer, a model was built from CDR3 differences across clinicopathological groups. MiXCR re-clonotyped the PCR reads for TCRdb. The V and J calls follow TCRdb's processing rather than the paper's. The sample consists of 60,000 or so clones, approximately 4.1% of them appearing once. Thyroid surgery had not been preceded by any treatment in any patient. The V gene end was trimmed by 8 bases and the J gene end by 7 bases; junction bases not matched to a gene: 10. The CDR3 is made up of 15 amino acids. Germline CDR1 is SGHTA and CDR2 is FQGNSA.

V and J are TRBV7-2 and TRBJ2-5; 13 bases align to TRBD2. Source material: blood. The clonotype comes from a female donor with papillary thyroid cancer or a benign thyroid nodule (not recorded which). Some clones in this sample may be carry-over from other donors' samples. The CDR3 DNA follows: TGTGCCAGCCGCGGAGGGACTAGCGGGGAGTGGACCCAGTACTTC. As protein: CASRGGTSGEWTQYF.